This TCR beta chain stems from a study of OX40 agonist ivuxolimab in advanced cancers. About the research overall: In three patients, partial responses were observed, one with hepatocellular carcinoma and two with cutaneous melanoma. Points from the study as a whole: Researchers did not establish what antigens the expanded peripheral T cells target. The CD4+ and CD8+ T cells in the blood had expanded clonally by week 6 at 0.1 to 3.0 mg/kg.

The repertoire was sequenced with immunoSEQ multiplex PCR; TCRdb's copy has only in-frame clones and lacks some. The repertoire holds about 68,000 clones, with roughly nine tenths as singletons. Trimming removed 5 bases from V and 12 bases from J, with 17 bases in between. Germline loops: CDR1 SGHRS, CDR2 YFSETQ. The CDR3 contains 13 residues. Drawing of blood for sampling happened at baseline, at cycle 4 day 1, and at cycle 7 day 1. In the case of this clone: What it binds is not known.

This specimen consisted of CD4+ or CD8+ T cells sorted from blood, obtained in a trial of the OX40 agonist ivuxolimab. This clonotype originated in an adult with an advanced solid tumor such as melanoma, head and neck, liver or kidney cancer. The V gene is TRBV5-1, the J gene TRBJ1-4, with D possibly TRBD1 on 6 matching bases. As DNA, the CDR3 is TGCGCCAGCAGAAGCACCGGGACATATGAACTGTTTTTT. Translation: CASRSTGTYELFF.